These 23 T cell receptor beta chains originate from one sample sequenced in a study of post-analysis software for immune sequencing data. Whole-study findings and limits: In patients, TRBV5-6, TRBV5-1 and TRBV20-1 belonged to several TRBV segments found more frequently than in controls.

The TCR beta cDNA libraries carried unique molecular identifiers. Each CDR3 protein is one row after TCRdb ran MiXCR on the PCR reads. The table includes hundreds of thousands of distinct CDR3 sequences, about 60% detected once. Their cognate antigens are unknown. Source material: blood. These receptors all stem from a girl under 10 years old with multiple sclerosis.

The chain recombines TRBV30 with TRBJ1-2, with D unclear. Germline assignment: CDR1 GTSNPN and CDR2 SVGIG (reference sequence). The CDR3 loop spans 11 amino acids. Trimming removed 7 bases from V and 8 bases from J, with 14 bases in between. CDR3 region: CAFAEVGGYTF. The CDR3 DNA follows: TGTGCCTTCGCGGAGGTTGGGGGCTACACCTTC.

V gene TRBV11-2 combines with J gene TRBJ1-2; D gene uncertain. The CDR3 loop spans 15 amino acids. Per the germline V gene, CDR1 is SGHAT and CDR2 is FQNNGV. The ends were cut back, 3 bases at V and 6 bases at J, with 17 bases in the middle. The CDR3 nucleotides read TGTGCCAGCAGCTTGCAAACGCCTCGACGGGATGGCTACACCTTC. Translation gives CASSLQTPRRDGYTF.

This chain uses TRBV29-1 with TRBJ2-2, with D unresolved. The CDR3 spans 12 residues. Trimming removed 4 bases from V and 1 base from J, with 4 bases in between. CDR1 SQVTM and CDR2 ANQGSEA come from the germline V gene. Here the CDR3 DNA reads TGCAGCGTTGGCCGGAACACCGGGGAGCTGTTTTTT. Protein: CSVGRNTGELFF.

V and J are TRBV29-1 and TRBJ1-4; D gene ambiguous. V lost 5 bases, J lost 3 bases, and 13 bases lay in between. In germline, CDR1 is SQVTM, CDR2 ANQGSEA. This CDR3 has 14 amino acids. CDR3 nucleotides: TGCAGCGTTATTCCCTCCGGACCTAATGAAAAACTGTTTTTT. Protein product: CSVIPSGPNEKLFF.

A few counts support this clonotype. The rearrangement links TRBV5-1 to TRBJ2-7; D possibly corresponds to TRBD1 (6 bases). The CDR3 is 13 residues long. CDR1 SGHRS and CDR2 YFSETQ come from the germline V gene. V lost 7 bases and J 1 base, leaving 12 bases between the germline ends. DNA for the CDR3: TGCGCCAGCCGGGACATTGGGTCCTACGAGCAGTACTTC. Translated, it gives CASRDIGSYEQYF.

This chain links TRBV15 with TRBJ2-3; D not certain. V lost 3 bases and J lost 2, with 9 bases in between. This CDR3 comprises 14 residues. CDR1 LNHNV and CDR2 YYDKDF come from the germline V gene (reference sequence). CDR3 DNA sequence: TGTGCCACCAGCAGGGCCCCCCACACAGATACGCAGTATTTT. This sequence encodes CATSRAPHTDTQYF.

In this sample, this clonotype turned up a few times. The chain uses TRBV11-1 and TRBJ2-1; unclear D gene. Trimming shortened V by 5 bases and J by 8 bases, and 19 bases separated the two germline ends. The germline CDR1 and CDR2 sequences are SGHAT and FQDESV (reference sequence). This CDR3 region has 15 residues. The CDR3 DNA reads TGTGCCAGCAGCCCGGTAGGCGACGTAGGCGATGAGCAGTTCTTC. This codes for CASSPVGDVGDEQFF.

The V call is TRBV7-2, the J call TRBJ2-5, with TRBD1 matching 9 bases. Germline assignment: CDR1 SGHTA and CDR2 FQGNSA. V dropped 5 bases and J dropped 4; count of bases not matched to a gene: 11. This CDR3 contains 16 residues. For the CDR3, the DNA is TGTGCCAGCAGCCTCGGTCCGGGACAGGGACCAGAGACCCAGTACTTC. Translated: CASSLGPGQGPETQYF. The full variable domain, in which reference TRBV7-2 and TRBJ2-5 provide the parts outside the CDR3, is GAGVSQSPSNKVTEKGKDVELRCDPISGHTALYWYRQSLGQGLEFLIYFQGNSAPDKSGLPSDRFSAERTGGSVSTLTIQRTQQEDSAVYLCASSLGPGQGPETQYFGPGTRLLVL.

Only a few counts were recorded for this clonotype. The V and J genes are TRBV6-2 or TRBV6-3 and TRBJ2-5; no reliable D call. The CDR3 length is 15 residues. Germline CDR1 is MNHEY and CDR2 is SVGEGT. The V end lost 6 bases, the J end lost 3 bases, and 17 bases lay between the germline ends. This CDR3 is CASSLVGRGEETQYF. CDR3 nucleotides: TGTGCCAGCAGCCTCGTCGGCCGCGGAGAAGAGACCCAGTACTTC.

The chain employs TRBV5-1 and TRBJ2-7; 12 bases align to TRBD2. CDR1 is SGHRS, CDR2 YFSETQ, per germline. Germline trimming cut 1 base from V and 5 bases from J; bases unmatched to any gene: 4. There are 15 residues in the CDR3. The CDR3 region is CASSLPRTSGDEQYF. Written as DNA, the CDR3 is TGCGCCAGCAGCTTGCCACGGACTAGCGGGGACGAGCAGTACTTC.

V is TRBV20-1 and J is TRBJ2-1; D remains unclear. V was trimmed by 6 bases and J by 9 bases, leaving 21 bases between them. The CDR3 covers 14 residues. The germline V gene encodes CDR1 DFQATT and CDR2 SNEGSKA (reference sequence). The CDR3 DNA follows: TGCAGTGCACTTAGACCCAAGTGGCCGGGTGAGCAGTTCTTC. Translation gives CSALRPKWPGEQFF.

The chain has TRBV12-3 or TRBV12-4 and TRBJ1-5, with 9 bases that match TRBD1. The V segment lost 5 bases and the J segment 4 bases; nucleotides outside the gene matches: 12. This CDR3 comprises 17 residues. The CDR3: CASSPRRLDRGNQPQHF. CDR3 in DNA: TGTGCCAGCAGTCCACGACGTCTTGACAGGGGGAATCAGCCCCAGCATTTT.

J is TRBJ1-4 and V is TRBV28; 7 positions match TRBD1. Germline CDR1 MDHEN, CDR2 SYDVKM. With V trimmed by 6 bases and J by 7 bases, 8 bases remained unmatched. This CDR3 has 14 residues. DNA of the CDR3: TGTGCCAGCAGGCTGACAGGGAATGGTGAAAAACTGTTTTTT. Its protein is CASRLTGNGEKLFF.

The chain uses TRBV7-2 and TRBJ2-1; D gene unclear. V dropped 1 base and J dropped 0 bases, with 13 bases sitting between them. CDR1 is SGHTA and CDR2 is FQGNSA in the germline V gene. The CDR3 runs 17 residues. The CDR3 nucleotides are TGTGCCAGCAGCTTAGGAGTAGGGTTTAGCTCCTACAATGAGCAGTTCTTC. Its protein is CASSLGVGFSSYNEQFF. Complete variable domain (other parts from reference TRBV7-2 and TRBJ2-1): GAGVSQSPSNKVTEKGKDVELRCDPISGHTALYWYRQSLGQGLEFLIYFQGNSAPDKSGLPSDRFSAERTGGSVSTLTIQRTQQEDSAVYLCASSLGVGFSSYNEQFFGPGTRLTVL.

The rearrangement joins TRBV7-9 to TRBJ2-5, with 8 bases aligning to TRBD1. There are 16 residues in the CDR3. V dropped 4 bases and J dropped 2; count of bases not matched to a gene: 9. Germline assignment: CDR1 SEHNR and CDR2 FQNEAQ (reference sequence). This chain's CDR3 is CASSSQGQAAQETQYF. The CDR3 nucleotides read TGTGCCAGCAGCTCCCAGGGACAGGCCGCTCAAGAGACCCAGTACTTC. The full variable domain, its missing parts supplied by reference TRBV7-9 and TRBJ2-5, is DTGVSQNPRHKITKRGQNVTFRCDPISEHNRLYWYRQTLGQGPEFLTYFQNEAQLEKSRLLSDRFSAERPKGSFSTLEIQRTEQGDSAMYLCASSSQGQAAQETQYFGPGTRLLVL.

This chain connects TRBV7-9 to TRBJ2-5, with TRBD1 identical over 7 bases. The closer fit of TRBJ2-7 to the DNA end suggests the J call may be wrong. Germline assignment: CDR1 SEHNR and CDR2 FQNEAQ (reference sequence). The CDR3 consists of 14 residues. The CDR3 region is CASSPPAGGYEQYF. CDR3 sequence (DNA): TGTGCCAGCAGCCCCCCGGCAGGGGGCTACGAGCAGTACTTC.

This clonotype was seen only a few times. The chain employs TRBV7-9 and TRBJ2-5; D tentatively fits TRBD1 or TRBD2 (5 bases each). V lost 4 bases and J 2 bases, leaving 14 bases between the germline ends. The CDR3 runs to 15 residues. Looked up from germline, CDR1 is SEHNR and CDR2 is FQNEAQ (reference sequence). For the CDR3, the DNA is TGTGCCAGCAGCTCTCTAGAATGGGGGCAAGAGACCCAGTACTTC. Its translation is CASSSLEWGQETQYF.

This clonotype came up once. The rearrangement joins TRBV6-1 to TRBJ1-5; a weak D match, TRBD1 (5 bases). V was cut by 6 bases and J by 0 bases, with 21 bases left in between. Germline assignment: CDR1 MNHNS and CDR2 SASEGT. The CDR3 runs 18 residues. CDR3 bases: TGTGCCAGCAGCCCTGCCCCTGTGGGGCCTAATAGCAATCAGCCCCAGCATTTT. Translation gives CASSPAPVGPNSNQPQHF.

This clonotype appeared once. The genes are TRBV4-3 and TRBJ2-3; tentative D call: TRBD1 (6 bases). CDR3 size: 16 residues. The V gene's germline CDR1 is LGHNA and CDR2 YSLEER. The germline V and J ends were trimmed by 1 base and 2 bases, with 13 bases remaining between them. CDR3: CASSQGDRTHTDTQYF. CDR3 DNA sequence: TGCGCCAGCAGCCAAGGTGACAGGACCCACACAGATACGCAGTATTTT.

This clonotype was seen more than once but under ten times. The chain uses TRBV7-9 and TRBJ2-1, with 14 bases matching TRBD2. Germline assignment: CDR1 SEHNR and CDR2 FQNEAQ (reference sequence). The length of the CDR3 is 18 residues. V dropped 3 bases and J dropped 10; count of bases not matched to a gene: 14. CDR3 amino acids: CASSFSMTGTSGRDEQFF. In DNA form, the CDR3 reads TGTGCCAGCAGCTTCTCTATGACGGGGACTAGCGGGAGAGACGAGCAGTTCTTC. The entire variable domain, with the rest obtained from reference TRBV7-9 and TRBJ2-1, is as follows: DTGVSQNPRHKITKRGQNVTFRCDPISEHNRLYWYRQTLGQGPEFLTYFQNEAQLEKSRLLSDRFSAERPKGSFSTLEIQRTEQGDSAMYLCASSFSMTGTSGRDEQFFGPGTRLTVL.

This clonotype was observed a few times. The chain links TRBV14 to TRBJ2-1; D is unresolved. The length of the CDR3 is 11 residues. Trimming removed 5 bases at V and 8 bases at J, with 7 bases between. The germline CDR1 and CDR2 sequences are SGHDN and FVKESK. The CDR3 DNA sequence: TGTGCCAGCAGCATCTCCCATGAGCAGTTCTTC. Translating it yields CASSISHEQFF.

This rearrangement joins TRBV2 to TRBJ2-1, with unresolved D. This CDR3 is 13 amino acids long. The V end lost 8 bases, the J end lost 7 bases, and 15 bases lay between the germline ends. Germline values: CDR1 SNHLY, CDR2 FYNNEI. The CDR3 sequence is CASDLQKLNEQFF. The DNA for the CDR3 is TGTGCCAGCGACCTACAGAAACTAAATGAGCAGTTCTTC.

The chain carries TRBV12-3 or TRBV12-4 and TRBJ2-5; weak D call: TRBD2 (5 bases). The V end was cut by 5 bases, the J end by 5 bases, with 18 bases between. The CDR3 sequence is 15 residues long. In DNA form, the CDR3 reads TGTGCCAGCAGTCACTCGTCGACTGGCGGGGAGACCCAGTACTTC. This gives the protein CASSHSSTGGETQYF.